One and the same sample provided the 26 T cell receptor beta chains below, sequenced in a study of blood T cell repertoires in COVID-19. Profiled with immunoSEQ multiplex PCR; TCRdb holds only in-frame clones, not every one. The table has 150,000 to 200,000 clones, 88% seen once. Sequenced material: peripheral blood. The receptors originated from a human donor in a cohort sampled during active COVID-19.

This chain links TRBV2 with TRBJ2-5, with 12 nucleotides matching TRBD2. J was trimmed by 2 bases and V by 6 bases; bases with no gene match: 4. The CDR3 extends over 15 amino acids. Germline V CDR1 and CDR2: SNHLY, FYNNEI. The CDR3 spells CASRTLAGGQETQYF. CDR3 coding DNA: TGTGCCAGCAGGACCCTAGCGGGGGGGCAAGAGACCCAGTACTTC.

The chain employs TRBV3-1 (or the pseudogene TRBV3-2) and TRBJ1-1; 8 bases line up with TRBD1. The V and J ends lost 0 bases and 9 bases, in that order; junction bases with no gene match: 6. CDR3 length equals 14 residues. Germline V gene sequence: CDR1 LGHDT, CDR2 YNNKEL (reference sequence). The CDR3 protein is CASSQDQGALKAFF. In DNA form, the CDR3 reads TGTGCCAGCAGCCAAGACCAGGGGGCCCTCAAAGCTTTCTTT.

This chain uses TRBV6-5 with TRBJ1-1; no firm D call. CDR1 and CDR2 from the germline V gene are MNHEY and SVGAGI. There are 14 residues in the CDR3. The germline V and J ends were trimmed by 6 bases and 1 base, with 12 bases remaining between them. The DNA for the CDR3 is TGTGCCAGCAGAGGTATAGCCCGGAACACTGAAGCTTTCTTT. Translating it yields CASRGIARNTEAFF.

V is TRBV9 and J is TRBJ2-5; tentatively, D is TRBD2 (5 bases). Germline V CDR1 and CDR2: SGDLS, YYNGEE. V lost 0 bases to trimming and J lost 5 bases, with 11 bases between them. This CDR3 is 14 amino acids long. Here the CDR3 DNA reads TGTGCCAGCAGCGTAGACCCGGGATCGGAGACCCAGTACTTC. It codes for CASSVDPGSETQYF.

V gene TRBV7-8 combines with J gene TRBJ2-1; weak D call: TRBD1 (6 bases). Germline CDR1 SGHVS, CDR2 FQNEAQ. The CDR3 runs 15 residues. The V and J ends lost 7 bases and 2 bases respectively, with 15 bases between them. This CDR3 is CASNSGTLAYNEQFF. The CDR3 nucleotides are TGTGCCAGCAACTCCGGGACACTGGCCTACAATGAGCAGTTCTTC.

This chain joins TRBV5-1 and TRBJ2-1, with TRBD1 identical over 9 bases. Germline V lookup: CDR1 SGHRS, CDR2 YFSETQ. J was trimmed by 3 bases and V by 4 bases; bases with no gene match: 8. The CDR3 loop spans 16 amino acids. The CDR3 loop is CASSTSGTGNYNEQFF. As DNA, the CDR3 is TGCGCCAGCAGCACATCCGGGACAGGGAACTACAATGAGCAGTTCTTC. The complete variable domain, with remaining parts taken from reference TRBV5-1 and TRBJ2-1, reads KAGVTQTPRYLIKTRGQQVTLSCSPISGHRSVSWYQQTPGQGLQFLFEYFSETQRNKGNFPGRFSGRQFSNSRSEMNVSTLELGDSALYLCASSTSGTGNYNEQFFGPGTRLTVL.

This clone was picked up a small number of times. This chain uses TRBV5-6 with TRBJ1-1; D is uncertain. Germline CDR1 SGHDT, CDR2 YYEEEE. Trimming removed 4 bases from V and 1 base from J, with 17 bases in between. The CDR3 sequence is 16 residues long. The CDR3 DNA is TGTGCCAGCAGCGCAGAAACCGGGATAAAGAACACTGAAGCTTTCTTT. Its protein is CASSAETGIKNTEAFF.

The CDR3 spells CASIIRAGGPYEQYF. CDR3 in DNA: TGTGCCAGCATTATAAGGGCGGGAGGCCCCTACGAGCAGTACTTC. V is TRBV2 and J is TRBJ2-7; 8 positions agree with TRBD2. The CDR3 is 15 amino acids. The V segment lost 7 bases and the J segment 2 bases; nucleotides outside the gene matches: 10. CDR1 is SNHLY and CDR2 is FYNNEI in the germline V gene.

The CDR3 spells CASSSTGVFGNTIYF. The DNA of the CDR3 is TGTGCCAGTAGTTCGACGGGAGTTTTTGGAAACACCATATATTTT. The chain combines TRBV19 with TRBJ1-3, with D unresolved. CDR3 length: 15 residues. V dropped 5 bases and J dropped 3 bases, with 14 bases sitting between them. In germline, CDR1 is LNHDA, CDR2 SQIVND (reference sequence).

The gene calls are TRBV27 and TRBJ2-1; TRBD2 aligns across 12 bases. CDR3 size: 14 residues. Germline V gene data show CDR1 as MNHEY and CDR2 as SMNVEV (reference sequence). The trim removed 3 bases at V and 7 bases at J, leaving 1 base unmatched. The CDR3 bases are TGTGCCAGCAGTTTGACTAGCGGGAGTAATGAGCAGTTCTTC. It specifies CASSLTSGSNEQFF.

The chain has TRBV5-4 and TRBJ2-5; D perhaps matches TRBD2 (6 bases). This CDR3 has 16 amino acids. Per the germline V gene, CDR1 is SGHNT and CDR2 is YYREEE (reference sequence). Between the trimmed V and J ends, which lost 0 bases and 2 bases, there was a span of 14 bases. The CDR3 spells CASSLGAGLAQETQYF. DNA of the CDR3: TGTGCCAGCAGCTTGGGCGCCGGTCTAGCGCAAGAGACCCAGTACTTC.

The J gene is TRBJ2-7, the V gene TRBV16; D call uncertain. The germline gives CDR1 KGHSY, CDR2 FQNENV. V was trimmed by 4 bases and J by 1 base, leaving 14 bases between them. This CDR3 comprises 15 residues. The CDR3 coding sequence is TGTGCCAGCAGCCTCCCAAGAGGAAGGTCCTACGAGCAGTACTTC. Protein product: CASSLPRGRSYEQYF.

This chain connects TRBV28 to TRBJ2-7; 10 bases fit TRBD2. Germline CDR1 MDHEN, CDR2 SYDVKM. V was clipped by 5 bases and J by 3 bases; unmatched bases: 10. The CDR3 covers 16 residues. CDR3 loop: CASSRISSGSSYEQYF. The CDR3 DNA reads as TGTGCCAGCAGTCGGATCTCTAGCGGGAGTAGCTACGAGCAGTACTTC. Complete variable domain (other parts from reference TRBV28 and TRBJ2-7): DVKVTQSSRYLVKRTGEKVFLECVQDMDHENMFWYRQDPGLGLRLIYFSYDVKMKEKGDIPEGYSVSREKKERFSLILESASTNQTSMYLCASSRISSGSSYEQYFGPGTRLTVT.

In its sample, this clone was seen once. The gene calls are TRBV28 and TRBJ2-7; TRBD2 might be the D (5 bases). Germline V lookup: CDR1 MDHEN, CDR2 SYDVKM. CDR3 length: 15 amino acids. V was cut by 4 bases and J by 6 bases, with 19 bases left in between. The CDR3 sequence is CASSSPGEWGSEQYF. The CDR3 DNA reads TGTGCCAGCAGTTCCCCCGGGGAGTGGGGAAGCGAGCAGTACTTC.

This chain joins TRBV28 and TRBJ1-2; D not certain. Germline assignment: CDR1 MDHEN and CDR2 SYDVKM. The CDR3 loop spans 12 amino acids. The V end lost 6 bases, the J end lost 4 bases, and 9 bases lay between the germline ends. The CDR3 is CASRAGIYGYTF. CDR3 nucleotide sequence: TGTGCCAGCAGGGCCGGGATCTATGGCTACACCTTC.

The CDR3 region is CATGDREYEQYF. As DNA, the CDR3 is TGTGCCACGGGGGACAGGGAATACGAGCAGTACTTC. This chain connects TRBV10-3 to TRBJ2-7, with 9 bases lining up with TRBD1. This CDR3 contains 12 residues. With V trimmed by 10 bases and J by 4 bases, 5 bases remained unmatched. In germline, CDR1 is ENHRY, CDR2 SYGVKD.

The CDR3 DNA sequence: TGCGCCAGCAGTCACGGACAGACTGACAATCAGCCCCAGCATTTT. As protein: CASSHGQTDNQPQHF. The chain carries TRBV10-2 and TRBJ1-5, with D possibly matching TRBD1 (6 bases). Trimming shortened V by 5 bases and J by 3 bases, and 14 bases separated the two germline ends. There are 15 residues in the CDR3. Germline V CDR1 and CDR2: WSHSY, SAAADI.

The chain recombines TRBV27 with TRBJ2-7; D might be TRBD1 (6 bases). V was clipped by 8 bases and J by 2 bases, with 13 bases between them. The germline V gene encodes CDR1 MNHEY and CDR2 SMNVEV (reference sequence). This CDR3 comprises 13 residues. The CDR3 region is CASGQGLAYEQYF. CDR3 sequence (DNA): TGTGCCAGCGGTCAGGGGTTAGCCTACGAGCAGTACTTC.

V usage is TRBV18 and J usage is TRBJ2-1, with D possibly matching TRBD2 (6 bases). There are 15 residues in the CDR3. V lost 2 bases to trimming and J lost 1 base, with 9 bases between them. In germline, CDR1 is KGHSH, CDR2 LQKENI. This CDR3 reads CASSPGAGSYNEQFF. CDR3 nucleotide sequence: TGTGCCAGCTCACCAGGGGCGGGGTCCTACAATGAGCAGTTCTTC.

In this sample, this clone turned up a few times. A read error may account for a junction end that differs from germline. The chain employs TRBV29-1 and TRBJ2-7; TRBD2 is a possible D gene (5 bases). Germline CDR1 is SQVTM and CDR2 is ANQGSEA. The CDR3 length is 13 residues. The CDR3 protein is CSVEDTGGYEQYF. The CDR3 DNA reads TGCAGCGTCGAAGACACCGGAGGATACGAGCAGTACTTC.

This CDR3 reads CSGQGRETQYF. The CDR3 region has the DNA TGCAGCGGACAGGGGCGAGAGACCCAGTACTTC. This sequence joins TRBV29-1 and TRBJ2-5, with TRBD1 matching over 8 bases. Germline-derived CDR1 and CDR2 are SQVTM and ANQGSEA. Losses at the gene ends were 7 bases for V and 4 bases for J; bases not matched to a gene: 2. CDR3 length equals 11 residues.

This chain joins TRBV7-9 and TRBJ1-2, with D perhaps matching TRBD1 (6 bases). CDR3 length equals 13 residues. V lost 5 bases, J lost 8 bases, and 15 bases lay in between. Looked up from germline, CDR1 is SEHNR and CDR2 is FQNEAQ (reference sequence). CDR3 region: CASSPGHLWGYTF. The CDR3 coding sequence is TGTGCCAGCAGCCCGGGACATTTGTGGGGCTACACCTTC.

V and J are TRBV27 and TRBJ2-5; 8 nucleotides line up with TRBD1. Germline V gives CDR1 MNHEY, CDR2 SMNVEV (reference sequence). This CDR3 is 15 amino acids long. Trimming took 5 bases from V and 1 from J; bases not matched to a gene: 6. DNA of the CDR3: TGTGCCAGCAGTCACGGGACAGGTATCCAAGAGACCCAGTACTTC. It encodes CASSHGTGIQETQYF.

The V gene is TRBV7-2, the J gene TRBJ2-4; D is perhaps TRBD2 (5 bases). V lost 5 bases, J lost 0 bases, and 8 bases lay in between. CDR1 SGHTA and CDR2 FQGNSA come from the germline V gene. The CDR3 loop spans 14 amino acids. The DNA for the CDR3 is TGTGCCAGCAGCGTCGAGGGAGCCAAAAACATTCAGTACTTC. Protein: CASSVEGAKNIQYF. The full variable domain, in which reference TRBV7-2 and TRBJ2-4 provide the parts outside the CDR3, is GAGVSQSPSNKVTEKGKDVELRCDPISGHTALYWYRQSLGQGLEFLIYFQGNSAPDKSGLPSDRFSAERTGGSVSTLTIQRTQQEDSAVYLCASSVEGAKNIQYFGAGTRLSVL.

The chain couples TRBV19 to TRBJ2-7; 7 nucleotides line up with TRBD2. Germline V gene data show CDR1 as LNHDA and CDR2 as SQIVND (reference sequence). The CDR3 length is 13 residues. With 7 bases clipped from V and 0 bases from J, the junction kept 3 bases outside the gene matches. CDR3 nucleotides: TGTGCCAGTACCCCGGGAGGCTCCTACGAGCAGTACTTC. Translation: CASTPGGSYEQYF. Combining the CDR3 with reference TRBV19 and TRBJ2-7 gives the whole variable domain DGGITQSPKYLFRKEGQNVTLSCEQNLNHDAMYWYRQDPGQGLRLIYYSQIVNDFQKGDIAEGYSVSREKKESFPLTVTSAQKNPTAFYLCASTPGGSYEQYFGPGTRLTVT.

The CDR3, as DNA: TGTGCCACCAGCAGAATGGCATCCGGGACAGGCGCCACAGATACGCAGTATTTT. Translation gives CATSRMASGTGATDTQYF. The chain employs TRBV15 and TRBJ2-3; 8 bases map to TRBD1. The CDR3 is made up of 18 amino acids. J was trimmed by 2 bases and V by 2 bases; bases with no gene match: 12. Germline V gene lookup returns CDR1 LNHNV and CDR2 YYDKDF (reference sequence).